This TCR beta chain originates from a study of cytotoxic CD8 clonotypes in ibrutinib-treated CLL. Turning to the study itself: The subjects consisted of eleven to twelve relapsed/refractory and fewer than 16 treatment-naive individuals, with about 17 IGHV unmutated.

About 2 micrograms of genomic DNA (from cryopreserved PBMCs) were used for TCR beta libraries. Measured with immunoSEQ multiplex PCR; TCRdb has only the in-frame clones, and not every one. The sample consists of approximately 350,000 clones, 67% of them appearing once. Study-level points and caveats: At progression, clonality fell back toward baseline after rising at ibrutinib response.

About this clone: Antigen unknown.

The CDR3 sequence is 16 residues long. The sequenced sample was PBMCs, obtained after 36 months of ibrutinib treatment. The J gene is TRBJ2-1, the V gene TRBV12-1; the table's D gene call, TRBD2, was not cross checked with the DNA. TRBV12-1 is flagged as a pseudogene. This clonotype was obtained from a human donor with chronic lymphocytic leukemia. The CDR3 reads CASSFAHEHGYNEQFF. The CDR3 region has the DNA TGTGCCAGCAGCTTTGCGCATGAGCACGGCTACAATGAGCAGTTCTTC.